Listed below are T cell receptor beta chains from one sample, sequenced in a study of long-term antiretroviral therapy in people with HIV. Produced via immunoSEQ multiplex PCR; TCRdb's table is partial and in-frame only. The sample yields roughly 36,000 clones, roughly 84% seen once. The source material was unsorted PBMCs, sampled approximately 2.7 years before starting antiretroviral therapy. Source of these receptors: a woman in her 30s with HIV. Each CDR3 is given with its conserved first and last residue. D genes are given only for firm matches. Not every row has a clone size; where given, it reads once, few, many or a size class.

V gene,J gene,clone size,D gene,CDR3 protein,CDR3 DNA
TRBV2,TRBJ2-7,-,-,CASSRWVNYEQYF,TGTGCCAGCAGTAGGTGGGTAAACTACGAGCAGTACTTC
TRBV2,TRBJ1-2,few,-,CATLPAGGGSGYTF,TGTGCCACCCTACCTGCTGGGGGAGGGAGTGGCTACACCTTC
TRBV30,TRBJ2-2,-,-,CATPRTGKTSATPELFF,TGTGCCACACCCCGGACAGGGAAGACTAGCGCAACCCCCGAGCTGTTTTTT
TRBV9,TRBJ2-3,-,TRBD2,CASSPYLAGGGDTQYF,TGTGCCAGCAGCCCCTACTTAGCGGGGGGAGGAGATACGCAGTATTTT
TRBV13,TRBJ2-5,-,TRBD1,CASSYTTGGQETQYF,TGTGCCAGCAGCTACACGACAGGGGGCCAAGAGACCCAGTACTTC
TRBV9,TRBJ1-5,-,-,CASSVDGRYRPQHF,TGTGCCAGCAGCGTAGATGGTCGCTATCGGCCCCAGCATTTT
TRBV19,TRBJ1-1,-,-,CASSISGRNTEAFF,TGTGCCAGTAGTATATCGGGGAGGAACACTGAAGCTTTCTTT
TRBV9,TRBJ1-1,-,-,CASSVDSLEAFF,TGTGCCAGCAGCGTAGACAGTTTGGAAGCTTTCTTT
TRBV5-1,TRBJ2-6,-,-,CASSLDAGPPSASGANVLTF,TGCGCCAGCAGCTTGGATGCAGGGCCGCCATCTGCGTCTGGGGCCAACGTCCTGACTTTC
TRBV30,TRBJ2-2,once,-,CAWSGGLDGELFF,TGTGCCTGGAGTGGGGGGCTCGACGGGGAGCTGTTTTTT
TRBV5-1,TRBJ2-6,-,TRBD2,CASSSLLSTSGGFISGANVLTF,TGCGCCAGCAGCTCGCTCCTTTCGACTAGCGGGGGGTTTATCTCTGGGGCCAACGTCCTGACTTTC
TRBV19,TRBJ1-5,-,-,CASSGGWEGQPQHF,TGTGCCAGTAGTGGAGGCTGGGAAGGTCAGCCCCAGCATTTT
TRBV9,TRBJ1-4,-,-,CASSTAGSANEKLFF,TGTGCCAGCAGCACCGCCGGTTCAGCTAATGAAAAACTGTTTTTT
TRBV5-1,TRBJ2-2,-,TRBD2,CASSTSGGAGTGELFF,TGCGCCAGCAGCACTAGCGGGGGGGCCGGCACCGGGGAGCTGTTTTTT
TRBV5-1,TRBJ1-2,few,-,CASSPGLLNYGYTF,TGCGCCAGCAGCCCGGGACTCCTCAACTATGGCTACACCTTC
TRBV27,TRBJ2-5,once,-,CASSAFRDQETQYF,TGTGCCAGCAGCGCCTTTAGGGACCAAGAGACCCAGTACTTC
TRBV6-4,TRBJ1-2,-,-,CASSDLDGNGYTF,TGTGCCAGCAGTGACCTGGACGGTAATGGCTACACCTTC
TRBV29-1,TRBJ2-7,-,-,CSVKLFQQYF,TGCAGCGTTAAACTGTTCCAGCAGTACTTC
TRBV30,TRBJ1-2,-,-,CAWSLREDRGYTF,TGTGCCTGGAGTCTACGCGAAGACCGAGGCTACACCTTC
TRBV2,TRBJ2-5,-,-,CASSARFGGETQYF,TGTGCCAGCAGTGCCAGATTCGGGGGTGAGACCCAGTACTTC
TRBV7-2,TRBJ2-1,-,TRBD2,CASSLRAGEQFF,TGTGCCAGCAGCTTGAGAGCGGGAGAGCAGTTCTTC
TRBV6-1,TRBJ1-2,-,TRBD1,CASSGGTGGSFGYGYTF,TGTGCCAGCAGTGGGGGGACAGGGGGCAGTTTCGGCTATGGCTACACCTTC
TRBV4-2,TRBJ2-5,-,TRBD2,CASSQASSGGQETQYF,TGTGCCAGCAGCCAGGCCTCTAGCGGGGGACAAGAGACCCAGTACTTC
TRBV7-3,TRBJ1-3,-,-,CASSSIQGNTIYF,TGTGCCAGCAGCTCAATACAGGGAAACACCATATATTTT
TRBV7-2,TRBJ2-5,-,-,CASSLALATETQYF,TGTGCCAGCAGCTTAGCTCTAGCGACGGAGACCCAGTACTTC
TRBV27,TRBJ2-4,-,TRBD1,CASSEDRGAVKNIQYF,TGTGCCAGCAGTGAGGACAGGGGGGCCGTCAAAAACATTCAGTACTTC
TRBV7-3,TRBJ2-1,few,TRBD2,CASIAGGRGEQFF,TGTGCCAGCATAGCGGGGGGCCGGGGTGAGCAGTTCTTC
TRBV6-1,TRBJ2-7,-,-,CASSERGDAAYEQYF,TGTGCCAGCAGTGAAAGAGGGGACGCCGCCTACGAGCAGTACTTC
TRBV20-1,TRBJ1-1,-,-,CSGLGDTEAFF,TGCAGTGGGCTGGGAGACACTGAAGCTTTCTTT
TRBV27,TRBJ2-5,-,TRBD1,CASRQRQGMETQYF,TGTGCCAGCAGACAGCGACAGGGTATGGAGACCCAGTACTTC
TRBV2,TRBJ1-2,-,TRBD1,CATGDSYYGYTF,TGTGCCACCGGGGACAGCTACTATGGCTACACCTTC
TRBV5-1,TRBJ1-1,few,-,CASSLGQGIGAFF,TGCGCCAGCAGCTTGGGGCAGGGAATAGGGGCTTTCTTT
TRBV2,TRBJ2-5,once,-,CASSELVERGTQYF,TGTGCCAGCAGTGAACTAGTTGAACGAGGGACCCAGTACTTC
TRBV7-9,TRBJ1-5,-,-,CASSQGGGGGQPQHF,TGTGCCAGCAGCCAAGGAGGGGGGGGAGGTCAGCCCCAGCATTTT
TRBV5-6,TRBJ1-3,-,-,CASSLARVGNTIYF,TGTGCCAGCAGCTTGGCCAGGGTTGGAAACACCATATATTTT
TRBV5-1,TRBJ1-1,-,-,CASSLDLGRNTEAFF,TGCGCCAGCAGCTTGGATCTGGGGCGGAACACTGAAGCTTTCTTT
TRBV30,TRBJ1-1,-,-,CAEQKNTEAFF,TGTGCCGAACAGAAGAACACTGAAGCTTTCTTT
TRBV6-1,TRBJ2-1,-,TRBD2,CASSEVGGAPYNEQFF,TGTGCCAGCAGTGAAGTGGGAGGGGCCCCCTACAATGAGCAGTTCTTC
TRBV6-5,TRBJ1-1,-,-,CASILPGTEAFF,TGTGCCAGCATCCTCCCGGGGACTGAAGCTTTCTTT